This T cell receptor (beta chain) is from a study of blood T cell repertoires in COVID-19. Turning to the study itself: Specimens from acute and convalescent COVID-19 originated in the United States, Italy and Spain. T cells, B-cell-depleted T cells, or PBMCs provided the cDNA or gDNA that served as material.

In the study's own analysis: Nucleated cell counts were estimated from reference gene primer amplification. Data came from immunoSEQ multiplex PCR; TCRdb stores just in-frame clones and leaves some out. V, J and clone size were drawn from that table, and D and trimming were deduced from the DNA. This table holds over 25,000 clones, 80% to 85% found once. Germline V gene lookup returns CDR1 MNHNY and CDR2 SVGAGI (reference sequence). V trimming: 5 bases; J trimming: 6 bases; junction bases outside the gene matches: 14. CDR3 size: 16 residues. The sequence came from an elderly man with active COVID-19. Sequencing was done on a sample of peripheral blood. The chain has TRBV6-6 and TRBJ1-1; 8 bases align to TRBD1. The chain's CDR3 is CASSTQGSGGYAEAFF. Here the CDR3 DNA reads TGTGCCAGCAGTACACAGGGATCAGGGGGCTACGCTGAAGCTTTCTTT.